Presented here are 32 T cell receptor beta chains from one specimen sequenced in a study of T cell repertoires in cytomegalovirus infection. MiXCR, applied by TCRdb to the reads, yields one record per CDR3 protein. The profile shows over 150,000 distinct CDR3 sequences, 17% of them singletons. Sequenced input: CD8+ T cells from PBMCs. All receptors derive from a human donor in good health (CMV status not recorded). Some clones in this sample may be carry-over from other donors' samples.

This sequence joins TRBV6-8 and TRBJ1-5; possible D gene TRBD1, 6 bases. Germline CDR1 and CDR2: MNHGY and SAAAGT. The CDR3 loop spans 13 amino acids. Between the trimmed V and J ends, which lost 6 bases and 4 bases, there was a span of 10 bases. CDR3 loop: CASRQGRNQPQHF. The CDR3 nucleotides read TGTGCCAGCAGGCAGGGGAGGAATCAGCCCCAGCATTTT.

This clonotype was seen more than once but under ten times. V usage is TRBV5-4 and J usage is TRBJ1-2; TRBD1 might be the D (5 bases). Per the germline V gene, CDR1 is SGHNT and CDR2 is YYREEE (reference sequence). Trimming stripped 6 bases from V and 3 bases from J, with 15 bases between. The CDR3 has 14 residues. The CDR3 here is CASTLWGVDYGYTF. The CDR3 nucleotides are TGTGCCAGCACCCTGTGGGGGGTTGACTATGGCTACACCTTC.

This clonotype was counted ten times or more. The V and J genes are TRBV7-8 and TRBJ2-1; 7 nucleotides match TRBD1. Germline loops: CDR1 SGHVS, CDR2 FQNEAQ. J lost 9 bases, V lost 1 base, and 3 bases had no gene match. CDR3 length: 13 amino acids. This CDR3 reads CASSLGGGGEQFF. The CDR3 DNA sequence: TGTGCCAGCAGCTTAGGAGGGGGCGGTGAGCAGTTCTTC.

This clonotype was observed a few times. DNA for the CDR3: TGTGCCAGCAGCTTAGAACTAGGCAACAATGAGCAGTTCTTC. Protein: CASSLELGNNEQFF. The chain combines TRBV7-9 with TRBJ2-1; D may be TRBD2 (5 bases). Germline lookup yields CDR1 SEHNR and CDR2 FQNEAQ (reference sequence). There are 14 residues in the CDR3. Trimming left V 1 base short and J 5 bases short, with 9 bases between.

This clonotype was counted a few times. The chain recombines TRBV4-1 with TRBJ2-3; tentatively, D is TRBD1 (7 bases). Between the trimmed V and J ends, which lost 0 bases and 3 bases, there was a span of 13 bases. This CDR3 region has 16 residues. The germline V gene has CDR1 MGHRA and CDR2 YSYEKL. The CDR3 loop reads CASSQDGAGGTDTQYF. The CDR3 bases are TGCGCCAGCAGCCAAGATGGGGCAGGGGGGACAGATACGCAGTATTTT.

This rearrangement joins TRBV7-9 to TRBJ2-1, with D perhaps matching TRBD2 (5 bases). Per the germline V gene, CDR1 is SEHNR and CDR2 is FQNEAQ (reference sequence). Trimming pared 2 bases from V and 6 bases from J, leaving 20 bases between. The CDR3 is 17 residues long. The CDR3, as DNA: TGTGCCAGCAGCTTACCCTCCTGGGGTGCCCGGGGCAATGAGCAGTTCTTC. Translating it yields CASSLPSWGARGNEQFF.

This clonotype was seen more than once but under ten times. V usage is TRBV5-4 and J usage is TRBJ1-2, with TRBD1 matching 7 bases. The CDR3 runs to 14 residues. CDR1 and CDR2 from the germline V gene are SGHNT and YYREEE (reference sequence). V shed 4 bases, J shed 4 bases, and the junction held 7 bases outside the gene matches. As DNA, the CDR3 is TGTGCCAGCAGCCAAGGGGGCGCCGGCTATGGCTACACCTTC. Its protein product is CASSQGGAGYGYTF.

This sequence joins TRBV24-1 and TRBJ2-2; TRBD2 matches at 8 bases. Germline V gene lookup returns CDR1 KGHDR and CDR2 SFDVKD. Losses at the gene ends were 5 bases for V and 2 bases for J; bases not matched to a gene: 3. The CDR3 has 15 amino acids. As DNA, the CDR3 is TGTGCCACCAGTGCAGCGGGGGCAAACACCGGGGAGCTGTTTTTT. Amino acids: CATSAAGANTGELFF.

This clonotype was counted between two and nine times. V usage is TRBV7-9 and J usage is TRBJ2-6; D gene ambiguous. Deletions cut 7 bases from V and 4 bases from J, with 14 bases between. From germline, CDR1 is SEHNR and CDR2 FQNEAQ (reference sequence). The CDR3 is 15 residues long. The DNA for the CDR3 is TGTGCCAGCAACCCGTCCAACTTGGGGGCCAACGTCCTGACTTTC. Encoded protein: CASNPSNLGANVLTF.

This clonotype was detected a few times. The V call is TRBV7-9, the J call TRBJ2-7; 8 nucleotides agree with TRBD2. The CDR3 covers 17 residues. V was clipped by 3 bases and J by 0 bases; unmatched bases: 10. Looked up from germline, CDR1 is SEHNR and CDR2 is FQNEAQ (reference sequence). The CDR3 is CASSFAGGQGPSYEQYF. The CDR3 DNA sequence: TGTGCCAGCAGCTTTGCGGGGGGTCAGGGGCCCTCCTACGAGCAGTACTTC.

The V call is TRBV4-3, the J call TRBJ2-7; 10 bases agree with TRBD1. The germline CDR1 and CDR2 sequences are LGHNA and YSLEER. The CDR3 covers 14 residues. Trimming at V came to 0 bases and at J to 5 bases, leaving 1 base not matched to a gene. The CDR3 sequence: CASSQDGQGDEQYF. As DNA, the CDR3 is TGCGCCAGCAGCCAAGATGGACAGGGGGACGAGCAGTACTTC.

The chain couples TRBV7-2 to TRBJ1-5, with TRBD1 as a possible D gene (6 bases). V lost 5 bases and J lost 5, with 16 bases in between. Germline values: CDR1 SGHTA, CDR2 FQGNSA. This CDR3 is 15 amino acids long. The CDR3 region has the DNA TGTGCCAGCAGCAAAGGGCCGGGGGCCGATCAGCCCCAGCATTTT. This codes for CASSKGPGADQPQHF.

The chain joins TRBV28 to TRBJ2-7; TRBD1 matches 7 bases. The J segment lost 1 base and the V segment lost 6 bases, leaving 9 bases of the junction unmatched. Germline lookup yields CDR1 MDHEN and CDR2 SYDVKM. CDR3 length: 15 residues. The CDR3 reads CASRPTTGLSYEQYF. Here the CDR3 DNA reads TGTGCCAGCAGACCCACGACAGGGCTGTCCTACGAGCAGTACTTC.

This clonotype turned up a few times. This chain links TRBV5-1 with TRBJ2-5; TRBD1 is a possible D gene (6 bases). The CDR3 spans 18 residues. Germline CDR1 SGHRS, CDR2 YFSETQ. The ends were cut back, 2 bases at V and 0 bases at J, with 20 bases in the middle. The CDR3 sequence is CASSFPQGRTENQETQYF. DNA for the CDR3: TGCGCCAGCAGCTTTCCTCAGGGGCGAACCGAAAACCAAGAGACCCAGTACTTC. Based on the CDR3 plus reference TRBV5-1 and TRBJ2-5, the full variable domain is KAGVTQTPRYLIKTRGQQVTLSCSPISGHRSVSWYQQTPGQGLQFLFEYFSETQRNKGNFPGRFSGRQFSNSRSEMNVSTLELGDSALYLCASSFPQGRTENQETQYFGPGTRLLVL.

This clonotype turned up a few times. The V call is TRBV6-6, the J call TRBJ2-7; the D is unclear. The ends were cut back, 7 bases at V and 2 bases at J, with 18 bases in the middle. This CDR3 is 15 amino acids long. From germline, CDR1 is MNHNY and CDR2 SVGAGI (reference sequence). CDR3 protein: CASKGSEHLPYEQYF. DNA of the CDR3: TGTGCCAGCAAGGGCTCTGAACACCTTCCCTACGAGCAGTACTTC.

DNA of the CDR3: TGTGCCAGCAGTCCCGGGCACCAGGGGGCTTACGAGCAGTACTTC. Translating it yields CASSPGHQGAYEQYF. V gene TRBV7-6 combines with J gene TRBJ2-7, with TRBD1 identical over 8 bases. The CDR3 length is 15 residues. The germline CDR1 and CDR2 sequences are SGHVS and FNYEAQ. Unmatched junction bases numbered 11, after V lost 6 bases and J lost 4 bases.

V is TRBV9 and J is TRBJ2-5; no definite D call. Germline values: CDR1 SGDLS, CDR2 YYNGEE. This CDR3 is built from 13 residues. V was clipped by 4 bases and J by 5 bases, with 12 bases between them. The CDR3 sequence: CASSTYSRETQYF. The CDR3 bases are TGTGCCAGCAGCACCTACTCTCGGGAGACCCAGTACTTC. Looking up the rest from reference TRBV9 and TRBJ2-5 gives the full variable domain: DSGVTQTPKHLITATGQRVTLRCSPRSGDLSVYWYQQSLDQGLQFLIQYYNGEERAKGNILERFSAQQFPDLHSELNLSSLELGDSALYFCASSTYSRETQYFGPGTRLLVL.

This rearrangement joins TRBV6-6 to TRBJ2-1, with D perhaps TRBD1 or TRBD2 (5 bases each). In germline, CDR1 is MNHNY, CDR2 SVGAGI (reference sequence). The CDR3 length is 18 residues. V shed 1 base and J shed 1 base, with 17 bases lying between them. The CDR3: CASSYLVFFGASYNEQFF. CDR3 nucleotides: TGTGCCAGCAGTTACTTGGTATTCTTCGGGGCGTCCTACAATGAGCAGTTCTTC.

CDR3 in DNA: TGCAGTGCTAGAGTGAATGAGCAGTTCTTC. This gives the protein CSARVNEQFF. The chain has TRBV20-1 and TRBJ2-1; no definite D call. The CDR3 spans 10 residues. V was clipped by 1 base and J by 7 bases, with 2 bases between them. The V gene's germline CDR1 is DFQATT and CDR2 SNEGSKA (reference sequence).

V usage is TRBV7-2 and J usage is TRBJ2-1, with TRBD2 matching over 8 bases. Germline V lookup: CDR1 SGHTA, CDR2 FQGNSA. The CDR3 sequence is 16 residues long. After removal of 5 bases from V and 2 bases from J, the junction contained 8 bases not matched to a gene. CDR3 amino acids: CASSQESGGPYNEQFF. CDR3 nucleotide sequence: TGTGCCAGCAGCCAAGAAAGCGGGGGCCCCTACAATGAGCAGTTCTTC.

A few counts support this clonotype. The chain links TRBV29-1 to TRBJ1-1; D is uncertain. This CDR3 region has 12 residues. V gave up 1 base and J gave up 6 bases, with 9 bases separating them. The germline CDR1 and CDR2 sequences are SQVTM and ANQGSEA. As DNA, the CDR3 is TGCAGCGTTGAAGGAGGGATGGCTGAAGCTTTCTTT. Translation gives CSVEGGMAEAFF.

CDR3 DNA: TGCAGCGTTCGAGGGGGTTCTAACTATGGCTACACCTTC. Translating it yields CSVRGGSNYGYTF. This chain joins TRBV29-1 and TRBJ1-2; D might be TRBD1 (6 bases). This CDR3 is 13 amino acids long. V lost 5 bases and J 0 bases, leaving 10 bases between the germline ends. Germline CDR1 and CDR2: SQVTM and ANQGSEA.

The chain has TRBV2 and TRBJ1-1; D might be TRBD1 (6 bases). V shed 7 bases and J shed 8 bases, with 11 bases lying between them. This CDR3 has 11 amino acids. Germline loops: CDR1 SNHLY, CDR2 FYNNEI. This chain's CDR3 is CASIQGKEAFF. The CDR3 nucleotides read TGTGCCAGCATTCAGGGGAAAGAAGCTTTCTTT.

The V call is TRBV6-2 or TRBV6-3, the J call TRBJ2-1, with 9 bases that match TRBD2. The CDR3 runs 13 residues. Germline CDR1 MNHEY, CDR2 SVGEGT. V was clipped by 8 bases and J by 5 bases; unmatched bases: 4. CDR3 coding DNA: TGTGCCAGCTCGGGACTAGCTCACAATGAGCAGTTCTTC. This encodes CASSGLAHNEQFF.

This clonotype was seen only a few times. CDR3 amino acids: CASSLGDRQDTQYF. CDR3 DNA: TGTGCCAGCAGTTTGGGGGACAGGCAAGATACGCAGTATTTT. The chain employs TRBV28 and TRBJ2-3; TRBD1 aligns across 8 bases. Germline-derived CDR1 and CDR2 are MDHEN and SYDVKM. This CDR3 has 14 residues. V trimming: 3 bases; J trimming: 5 bases; junction bases outside the gene matches: 4.

The sample holds many counts of this clonotype. DNA of the CDR3: TGTGCCAGCAGCTTAGAACTCCCAAGCTCCTACGAGCAGTACTTC. Translating gives CASSLELPSSYEQYF. V and J are TRBV7-2 and TRBJ2-7; D is unresolved. Trimming took off 1 base at V and 0 bases at J, with 10 bases between the two ends. This CDR3 region has 15 residues. Germline V gene sequence: CDR1 SGHTA, CDR2 FQGNSA.

The sample holds a few counts of this clonotype. The chain is built from TRBV7-2 and TRBJ2-2; D is unresolved. Between the trimmed V and J ends, which lost 8 bases and 4 bases, there was a span of 8 bases. The CDR3 has 12 residues. Germline-derived CDR1 and CDR2 are SGHTA and FQGNSA. The CDR3 loop reads CASPWSTGELFF. The CDR3 region has the DNA TGTGCCAGCCCTTGGAGCACCGGGGAGCTGTTTTTT. The whole variable domain, filled in from reference TRBV7-2 and TRBJ2-2, reads GAGVSQSPSNKVTEKGKDVELRCDPISGHTALYWYRQSLGQGLEFLIYFQGNSAPDKSGLPSDRFSAERTGGSVSTLTIQRTQQEDSAVYLCASPWSTGELFFGEGSRLTVL.

This clonotype was detected a few times. The V gene is TRBV29-1, the J gene TRBJ1-1, with a tentative D call TRBD1 (5 bases). This CDR3 region has 17 residues. Germline CDR1 SQVTM, CDR2 ANQGSEA. V was shortened by 7 bases and J by 0 bases, with 24 bases between the two germline ends. CDR3 nucleotide sequence: TGCAGCGCTATTTATCCCGGGACCGACTCACTGAACACTGAAGCTTTCTTT. Encoded protein: CSAIYPGTDSLNTEAFF.

This clonotype was found a few times. This chain joins TRBV12-3 or TRBV12-4 and TRBJ2-7; 14 bases are shared with TRBD2. V was clipped by 6 bases and J by 5 bases; unmatched bases: 3. CDR3 length: 14 residues. CDR3 sequence reads: CASRGTSGGHEQYF. The CDR3 DNA sequence: TGTGCCAGCAGGGGGACTAGCGGGGGCCACGAGCAGTACTTC.

The J gene is TRBJ2-7, the V gene TRBV5-5; perhaps TRBD1 as D (5 bases). V lost 4 bases to trimming and J lost 4 bases, with 6 bases between them. Germline values: CDR1 SGHKS, CDR2 YYEKEE (reference sequence). The CDR3 totals 11 residues. The CDR3 protein is CASSAGYEQYF. The CDR3 nucleotides are TGTGCCAGCAGCGCAGGGTACGAGCAGTACTTC.

The chain recombines TRBV14 with TRBJ2-7; possibly TRBD1 for D (6 bases). Trimming shortened V by 2 bases and J by 3 bases, and 11 bases separated the two germline ends. The germline V gene has CDR1 SGHDN and CDR2 FVKESK. The length of the CDR3 is 14 residues. The CDR3 loop reads CASSQSGADYEQYF. The CDR3 bases are TGTGCCAGCAGCCAATCAGGGGCCGACTACGAGCAGTACTTC. Full variable domain (outside the CDR3, taken from reference TRBV14 and TRBJ2-7): EAGVTQFPSHSVIEKGQTVTLRCDPISGHDNLYWYRRVMGKEIKFLLHFVKESKQDESGMPNNRFLAERTGGTYSTLKVQPAELEDSGVYFCASSQSGADYEQYFGPGTRLTVT.

Concerning this clonotype: A much bigger clone sits one base away, suggesting this may be a read error. V and J are TRBV7-2 and TRBJ1-1; D is uncertain. CDR1 and CDR2 from the germline V gene are SGHTA and FQGNSA. V dropped 7 bases and J dropped 4 bases, with 13 bases sitting between them. The CDR3 is 13 residues long. The CDR3 sequence is CASTLRARTEAFF. CDR3 sequence (DNA): TGTGCCAGCACCCTAAGGGCGCGCACTGAAGCTTTCTTT.